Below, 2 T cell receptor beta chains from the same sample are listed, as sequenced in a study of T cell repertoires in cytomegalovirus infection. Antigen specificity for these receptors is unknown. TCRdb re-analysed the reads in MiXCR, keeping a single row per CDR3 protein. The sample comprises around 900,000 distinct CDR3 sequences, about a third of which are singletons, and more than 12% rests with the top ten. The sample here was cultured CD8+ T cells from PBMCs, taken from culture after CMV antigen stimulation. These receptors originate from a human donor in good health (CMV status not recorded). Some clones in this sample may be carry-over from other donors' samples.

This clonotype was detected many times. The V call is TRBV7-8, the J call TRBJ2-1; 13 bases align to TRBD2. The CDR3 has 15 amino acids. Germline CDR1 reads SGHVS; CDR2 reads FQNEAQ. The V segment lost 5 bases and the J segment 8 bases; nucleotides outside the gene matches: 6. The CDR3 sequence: CASSPGTSGVHEQFF. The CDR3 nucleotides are TGTGCCAGCAGCCCAGGGACTAGCGGGGTACATGAGCAGTTCTTC.

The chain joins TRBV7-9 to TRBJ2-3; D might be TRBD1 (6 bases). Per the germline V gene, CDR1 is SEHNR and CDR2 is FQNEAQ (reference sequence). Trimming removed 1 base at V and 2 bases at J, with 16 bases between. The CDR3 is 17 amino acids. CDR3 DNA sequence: TGTGCCAGCAGCTTAGTGACAGGCCTAAACTCCACAGATACGCAGTATTTT. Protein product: CASSLVTGLNSTDTQYF.